Presented here are 11 T cell receptor beta chains from one specimen sequenced in a study of early T cells in non-severe SARS-CoV-2 infection. TCRdb used MiXCR to reprocess the 5' RACE reads, holding one entry per CDR3 protein. Seen here are approximately 70,000 distinct CDR3 sequences, about an eighth observed once, and the top ten hold roughly 1.2%. Source material: whole blood. These receptor sequences come from an adult who was a healthcare worker with PCR-confirmed SARS-CoV-2 infection or an uninfected control (not recorded which).

Many counts were recorded for this clonotype. This chain joins TRBV7-2 and TRBJ1-1, with D unresolved. The CDR3 extends over 14 amino acids. Germline loops: CDR1 SGHTA, CDR2 FQGNSA. Between the trimmed V and J ends, which lost 5 bases and 3 bases, there was a span of 13 bases. CDR3 loop: CASSPRYEDTEAFF. The CDR3 nucleotides are TGTGCCAGCAGCCCCCGATACGAGGACACTGAAGCTTTCTTT.

This clonotype was counted at least ten times. This chain uses TRBV4-3 with TRBJ2-1, with 12 bases identical to TRBD2. The CDR3 has 15 amino acids. The ends lost 2 bases at V and 8 bases at J; junction bases unmatched: 4. The V gene's germline CDR1 is LGHNA and CDR2 YSLEER. The CDR3 reads CASSQRPSGRDEQFF. The CDR3 bases are TGCGCCAGCAGCCAACGTCCTAGCGGGAGGGATGAGCAGTTCTTC.

The sample holds many counts of this clonotype. The chain joins TRBV6-5 to TRBJ1-2; a weak D match, TRBD1 (5 bases). This CDR3 has 15 residues. Germline-derived CDR1 and CDR2 are MNHEY and SVGAGI. Trimming stripped 2 bases from V and 4 bases from J, with 14 bases between. The CDR3 bases are TGTGCCAGCAGTTACGGGACGGATCTGATCTATGGCTACACCTTC. It encodes CASSYGTDLIYGYTF.

This clonotype has a handful of counts. In DNA, the CDR3 is TGCAGTGCTAGATGGGGGCCACCTAACTATGGCTACACCTTC. Protein: CSARWGPPNYGYTF. The J gene is TRBJ1-2, the V gene TRBV20-1; maybe TRBD1 (6 bases). The ends were cut back, 2 bases at V and 0 bases at J, with 10 bases in the middle. The CDR3 has 14 residues. Germline V lookup: CDR1 DFQATT, CDR2 SNEGSKA (reference sequence).

The table lists this clonotype with a few counts. The chain uses TRBV25-1 and TRBJ2-7, with unresolved D. Trimming cost V 3 bases and J 3 bases, with 6 bases left between them. Germline lookup yields CDR1 MGHDK and CDR2 SYGVNS. This CDR3 comprises 12 residues. Here the CDR3 reads CASSEQGYEQYF. As DNA, the CDR3 is TGTGCCAGCAGTGAGCAAGGCTACGAGCAGTACTTC.

This clonotype appeared many times. The chain employs TRBV9 and TRBJ2-3; D is ambiguous. CDR3 size: 13 residues. Germline V CDR1 and CDR2: SGDLS, YYNGEE. Trimming left V 0 bases short and J 0 bases short, with 2 bases between. CDR3 sequence: CASSVGSTDTQYF. The CDR3 nucleotides read TGTGCCAGCAGCGTAGGTAGCACAGATACGCAGTATTTT.

Many counts were recorded for this clonotype. The chain uses TRBV19 and TRBJ1-1; TRBD1 might be the D (5 bases). Trimming took off 2 bases at V and 9 bases at J, with 10 bases between the two ends. The CDR3 has 12 amino acids. Germline V CDR1 and CDR2: LNHDA, SQIVND (reference sequence). As DNA, the CDR3 is TGTGCCAGTAGTATATCCGGGGGGAAAGCTTTCTTT. Encoded protein: CASSISGGKAFF.

V gene TRBV28 combines with J gene TRBJ1-2; tentatively, D is TRBD1 (5 bases). Germline V gene data show CDR1 as MDHEN and CDR2 as SYDVKM. V was cut by 2 bases and J by 6 bases, with 13 bases left in between. CDR3 size: 14 residues. DNA for the CDR3: TGTGCCAGCAGTTTAGGGGGTTATATCGATGGCTACACCTTC. This translates into CASSLGGYIDGYTF.

This clonotype was observed many times. The rearrangement links TRBV29-1 to TRBJ2-1; 9 bases map to TRBD2. Germline V gene lookup returns CDR1 SQVTM and CDR2 ANQGSEA. The CDR3 runs 14 residues. The V gene end was trimmed by 7 bases and the J gene end by 7 bases; junction bases not matched to a gene: 11. This chain's CDR3 is CSARLAGVGNEQFF. CDR3 nucleotide sequence: TGCAGCGCACGATTAGCGGGAGTGGGTAATGAGCAGTTCTTC.

This clonotype was observed many times. The V call is TRBV3-1, the J call TRBJ2-3, with no clear D. CDR1 is LGHDT, CDR2 YNNKEL, per germline (reference sequence). The CDR3 loop spans 14 amino acids. Trimming stripped 0 bases from V and 1 base from J, with 5 bases between. In DNA form, the CDR3 reads TGTGCCAGCAGCCAAGACCCAGGCACAGATACGCAGTATTTT. This codes for CASSQDPGTDTQYF.

The chain carries TRBV5-1 and TRBJ1-2; a possible D gene is TRBD1 (6 bases). The germline V gene has CDR1 SGHRS and CDR2 YFSETQ. Trimming removed 5 bases at V and 2 bases at J, with 19 bases between. CDR3 size: 16 residues. CDR3 loop: CASRPGTLSGNYGYTF. The CDR3, as DNA: TGCGCCAGCAGACCCGGGACACTTTCCGGGAACTATGGCTACACCTTC.